The 5 T cell receptor beta chains below come from one sample, sequenced in a study of OX40 agonist ivuxolimab in advanced cancers. Assay: immunoSEQ multiplex PCR; the TCRdb copy retains only in-frame clones and omits some. This table has about 130,000 clones, 90% appearing once. Sequencing used CD4+ or CD8+ T cells sorted from blood, obtained in a trial of the OX40 agonist ivuxolimab. The receptors originated from an adult with an advanced solid tumor such as melanoma, head and neck, liver or kidney cancer.

This clone was seen a few times. J is TRBJ1-2 and V is TRBV5-5, with 7 bases identical to TRBD1. This CDR3 comprises 14 residues. V shed 0 bases, J shed 7 bases, and the junction held 6 bases outside the gene matches. CDR1 and CDR2 from the germline V gene are SGHKS and YYEKEE (reference sequence). Here the CDR3 DNA reads TGTGCCAGCAGCTTGGACAGGGGTACGTCTGGCTACACCTTC. Translating gives CASSLDRGTSGYTF.

The V call is TRBV10-3, the J call TRBJ1-1; no definite D call. This CDR3 spans 15 amino acids. With 1 base removed from V and 2 bases from J, the gap between germline ends came to 11 bases. Per germline, CDR1 ENHRY and CDR2 SYGVKD. CDR3 loop: CAISEFGHTNTEAFF. CDR3 DNA sequence: TGTGCCATCAGTGAGTTTGGGCACACTAACACTGAAGCTTTCTTT.

V usage is TRBV5-1 and J usage is TRBJ2-7; 14 nucleotides align to TRBD2. There are 16 residues in the CDR3. The ends lost 0 bases at V and 2 bases at J; junction bases unmatched: 1. In germline, CDR1 is SGHRS, CDR2 YFSETQ. CDR3 sequence reads: CASSLGLAGGPYEQYF. CDR3 coding DNA: TGCGCCAGCAGCTTGGGACTAGCGGGAGGGCCCTACGAGCAGTACTTC.

The chain joins TRBV6-1 to TRBJ1-1, with D tentatively TRBD1 (5 bases). The germline V gene encodes CDR1 MNHNS and CDR2 SASEGT. Trimming shortened V by 7 bases and J by 5 bases, and 14 bases separated the two germline ends. CDR3 length equals 13 residues. CDR3 in amino acids: CASKGQARTEAFF. The CDR3 DNA follows: TGTGCCAGCAAGGGGCAAGCGAGGACTGAAGCTTTCTTT.

This clone showed up just a few times. The chain uses TRBV7-3 and TRBJ1-2; D is undetermined. The CDR3 sequence is 13 residues long. V lost 8 bases to trimming and J lost 4 bases, with 14 bases between them. Germline CDR1 and CDR2: SGHTA and FQGTGA. CDR3 loop: CASGMTGIYGYTF. The CDR3 DNA reads as TGTGCCAGCGGAATGACGGGAATCTATGGCTACACCTTC.